This T cell receptor (beta chain) was captured in a study of T cells in Graves' hyperthyroidism and ophthalmopathy. At least ten counts were recorded for this clonotype. The antigen remains unidentified. Recently diagnosed hyperthyroidism of less than 2 months' duration affected patients aged 18 to 65. Uncontrolled infection, other autoimmune disease, pregnancy and lactation each barred patients from inclusion. Findings and caveats of the study: In the analysis, a 13 V-J model separated ophthalmopathy from stable hyperthyroidism. The majority of expanded thyroid clonotypes above 0.001 also appeared in blood.

The germline CDR1 and CDR2 sequences are SEHNR and FQNEAQ (reference sequence). This CDR3 has 14 residues. V dropped 3 bases and J dropped 5 bases, with 13 bases sitting between them. RNA transcripts provided the source from which TCR beta CDR3 regions were amplified. RT-PCR in the first round (using the HTBI primer set) targeted the TCR CDR3. A single record per CDR3 protein comes from TCRdb applying MiXCR to the multiplex PCR reads. Of just under 750,000 distinct CDR3 sequences listed, roughly 32% are singletons. The material sequenced was blood. This TCR came from a middle-aged woman with Graves' hyperthyroidism. V and J are TRBV7-9 and TRBJ2-5, with D possibly called TRBD1 or TRBD2 (6 bases each). The CDR3 DNA follows: TGTGCCAGCAGCTTTCCGGGGGCCGAGGAGACCCAGTACTTC. As protein: CASSFPGAEETQYF.